The 20 T cell receptor beta chains below were found in one sample sequenced in a study of T cell repertoires in cytomegalovirus infection. TCRdb re-analysed the reads in MiXCR, keeping a single row per CDR3 protein. The sample records 740,000 or so distinct CDR3 sequences, about 40% being singletons. Sequenced material: PBMCs. The receptors here all came from a human donor in good health (CMV status not recorded). Some clones in this sample may be carry-over from other donors' samples.

The gene calls are TRBV28 and TRBJ2-7, with D perhaps matching TRBD2 (6 bases). This CDR3 has 15 amino acids. The V gene's germline CDR1 is MDHEN and CDR2 SYDVKM. V lost 4 bases, J lost 3 bases, and 16 bases lay in between. The CDR3, as DNA: TGTGCCAGCAGTTACTCTAGCGCCCCGTTCTACGAGCAGTACTTC. This gives the protein CASSYSSAPFYEQYF.

This clonotype was observed once. The CDR3 does not close with the conserved phenylalanine or tryptophan, likely indicating a read error. The genes are TRBV6-4 and TRBJ2-1; the match to TRBD2 covers 7 bases. The CDR3 is made up of 14 amino acids. CDR1 is MRHNA and CDR2 is SNTAGT in the germline V gene. The V segment lost 3 bases and the J segment 8 bases; nucleotides outside the gene matches: 7. CDR3 region: CASSEEGGSDEQFL. For the CDR3, the DNA is TGTGCCAGCAGTGAGGAGGGCGGGAGTGATGAGCAGTTCTTA.

The chain recombines TRBV7-2 with TRBJ2-5; TRBD2 aligns across 9 bases. Trimming took 2 bases from V and 9 from J; bases not matched to a gene: 7. Germline V gene sequence: CDR1 SGHTA, CDR2 FQGNSA. This CDR3 region has 14 residues. The CDR3 DNA sequence: TGTGCCAGCAGCTTAATCCCTAGCGGGGACCCCCAGTACTTC. As protein: CASSLIPSGDPQYF.

The CDR3 spells CASSLVSQNGGRYTQYF. CDR3 nucleotides: TGTGCCAGCAGCTTAGTCTCTCAGAATGGTGGTCGGTACACCCAGTACTTC. The V gene is TRBV7-9, the J gene TRBJ2-5; no clear D gene. Looked up from germline, CDR1 is SEHNR and CDR2 is FQNEAQ (reference sequence). CDR3 length: 17 amino acids. V lost 1 base, J lost 8 bases, and 23 bases lay in between.

The chain carries TRBV12-3 or TRBV12-4 and TRBJ2-1; 13 bases map to TRBD2. Unmatched junction bases numbered 7, after V lost 2 bases and J lost 0 bases. The CDR3 is made up of 19 amino acids. CDR3 bases: TGTGCCAGCAGTTTACTGGGACTAGCGGGATCGATCTCCTACAATGAGCAGTTCTTC. It is translated as CASSLLGLAGSISYNEQFF.

The chain carries TRBV24-1 and TRBJ2-1; D unresolved. Germline values: CDR1 KGHDR, CDR2 SFDVKD. The CDR3 runs 12 residues. Between the trimmed V and J ends, which lost 3 bases and 9 bases, there was a span of 8 bases. CDR3 bases: TGTGCCACCAGTGATACAAACGGTGAGCAGTTCTTC. Amino acids: CATSDTNGEQFF.

This rearrangement joins TRBV30 to TRBJ1-5, with 9 bases fitting TRBD1. CDR3 length: 15 residues. The germline V gene has CDR1 GTSNPN and CDR2 SVGIG (reference sequence). Germline trimming cut 2 bases from V and 7 bases from J; bases unmatched to any gene: 9. CDR3 in amino acids: CAWSTGQGKGQPQHF. As DNA, the CDR3 is TGTGCCTGGAGTACCGGACAGGGGAAGGGACAGCCCCAGCATTTT.

The chain is built from TRBV19 and TRBJ1-6; no definite D call. The CDR3 has 13 residues. Germline values: CDR1 LNHDA, CDR2 SQIVND (reference sequence). Trimming removed 6 bases from V and 6 bases from J, with 9 bases in between. CDR3 amino acids: CASRREGNSPLHF. The CDR3 DNA reads as TGTGCCAGTAGGAGGGAGGGTAATTCACCCCTCCACTTT. The entire variable domain, with the rest obtained from reference TRBV19 and TRBJ1-6, is as follows: DGGITQSPKYLFRKEGQNVTLSCEQNLNHDAMYWYRQDPGQGLRLIYYSQIVNDFQKGDIAEGYSVSREKKESFPLTVTSAQKNPTAFYLCASRREGNSPLHFGNGTRLTVT.

This chain connects TRBV7-2 to TRBJ2-7; 10 bases fit TRBD2. J was trimmed by 3 bases and V by 1 base; bases with no gene match: 6. The CDR3 covers 16 residues. Germline V CDR1 and CDR2: SGHTA, FQGNSA. CDR3 DNA: TGTGCCAGCAGCTTAGTACTAGCGGGGACTAACTACGAGCAGTACTTC. It encodes CASSLVLAGTNYEQYF.

The count of this clonotype is one. A read error may be the cause here, since a much bigger clone is one base away. No conserved phenylalanine or tryptophan is present at the end of the CDR3, so a read error is the likely explanation. The chain recombines TRBV7-9 with TRBJ1-1; D is undetermined. The CDR3 spans 14 residues. CDR1 SEHNR and CDR2 FQNEAQ come from the germline V gene (reference sequence). V was trimmed by 5 bases and J by 0 bases, leaving 10 bases between them. CDR3 nucleotide sequence: TGTGCCAGCAGCGTACGCACAGTGAACACTGAAGCTTTCTCT. Residues: CASSVRTVNTEAFS.

The chain uses TRBV5-5 and TRBJ2-4, with a weak D call TRBD2 (6 bases). CDR1 and CDR2 from the germline V gene are SGHKS and YYEKEE (reference sequence). V shed 0 bases and J shed 7 bases, with 14 bases lying between them. The CDR3 spans 15 residues. The CDR3 here is CASSLAVSRGNIQYF. CDR3 sequence (DNA): TGTGCCAGCAGCTTGGCAGTCTCCCGGGGGAACATTCAGTACTTC.

A word on this clonotype: One base away lies a much larger clone, so this may be a sequencing read error. This chain uses TRBV4-1 with TRBJ2-2; D gene uncertain. CDR3 length: 15 amino acids. Germline CDR1 and CDR2: MGHRA and YSYEKL. CDR3 protein: CSSSQGLGGAGELFF. In DNA form, the CDR3 reads TGCTCCAGCAGCCAAGGTCTCGGTGGAGCCGGGGAGCTGTTTTTT.

This chain joins TRBV6-2 or TRBV6-3 and TRBJ2-2; 16 bases fit TRBD2. The germline CDR1 and CDR2 sequences are MNHEY and SVGEGT. Unmatched junction bases numbered 8, after V lost 4 bases and J lost 6 bases. This CDR3 has 18 residues. CDR3 nucleotide sequence: TGTGCCAGCAGTTCCACCGGGACTAGCGGGGGGGCCTCCGGGGAGCTGTTTTTT. It translates to CASSSTGTSGGASGELFF.

This clonotype was observed a few times. This chain links TRBV6-8 with TRBJ1-4; D is undetermined. The CDR3 length is 14 residues. V was trimmed by 8 bases and J by 4 bases, leaving 14 bases between them. Germline V gene lookup returns CDR1 MNHGY and CDR2 SAAAGT. The CDR3 DNA follows: TGTGCCAGCGCTGTCCAGGCCTATAATGAAAAACTGTTTTTT. This gives the protein CASAVQAYNEKLFF.

The chain has TRBV19 and TRBJ2-1, with 10 nucleotides matching TRBD2. CDR1 LNHDA and CDR2 SQIVND come from the germline V gene (reference sequence). With V trimmed by 4 bases and J by 2 bases, 8 bases remained unmatched. The CDR3 is made up of 17 amino acids. This CDR3 is CASSSAGLATTYNEQFF. Written as DNA, the CDR3 is TGTGCCAGTAGTAGTGCGGGACTAGCGACTACCTACAATGAGCAGTTCTTC. Together with reference TRBV19 and TRBJ2-1, the CDR3 gives the full variable domain: DGGITQSPKYLFRKEGQNVTLSCEQNLNHDAMYWYRQDPGQGLRLIYYSQIVNDFQKGDIAEGYSVSREKKESFPLTVTSAQKNPTAFYLCASSSAGLATTYNEQFFGPGTRLTVL.

The rearrangement links TRBV11-2 to TRBJ2-4, with D hard to call. V was shortened by 1 base and J by 9 bases, with 19 bases between the two germline ends. CDR3 length: 16 residues. Germline values: CDR1 SGHAT, CDR2 FQNNGV. As DNA, the CDR3 is TGTGCCAGCAGCTTAGGCCCCGGAAGGACGTTGACCATTCAGTACTTC. Amino acids: CASSLGPGRTLTIQYF. The complete variable domain, with remaining parts taken from reference TRBV11-2 and TRBJ2-4, reads EAGVAQSPRYKIIEKRQSVAFWCNPISGHATLYWYQQILGQGPKLLIQFQNNGVVDDSQLPKDRFSAERLKGVDSTLKIQPAKLEDSAVYLCASSLGPGRTLTIQYFGAGTRLSVL.

This clonotype was seen a handful of times. CDR3 loop: CASSSGDRAYAFF. The CDR3 DNA reads as TGTGCCAGCAGCTCTGGGGACAGAGCGTATGCTTTCTTT. This chain joins TRBV7-6 and TRBJ1-1; 7 bases align to TRBD1. Per the germline V gene, CDR1 is SGHVS and CDR2 is FNYEAQ. CDR3 length equals 13 residues. V lost 4 bases and J lost 11; bases outside the gene matches: 10.

The sample holds one count of this clonotype. This chain connects TRBV15 to TRBJ1-6; 7 positions agree with TRBD1. This CDR3 has 15 amino acids. Per germline, CDR1 LNHNV and CDR2 YYDKDF (reference sequence). Unmatched junction bases numbered 2, after V lost 0 bases and J lost 6 bases. The CDR3 region has the DNA TGTGCCACCAGCAGAGATCCAGGGGGTAATTCACCCCTCCACTTT. It encodes CATSRDPGGNSPLHF. Filled out from reference TRBV15 and TRBJ1-6, the complete variable domain reads DAMVIQNPRYQVTQFGKPVTLSCSQTLNHNVMYWYQQKSSQAPKLLFHYYDKDFNNEADTPDNFQSRRPNTSFCFLDIRSPGLGDTAMYLCATSRDPGGNSPLHFGNGTRLTVT.

Worth noting for this clonotype: Mismatch with germline at one junction end may stem from a read error. The chain combines TRBV7-2 with TRBJ2-1; 8 bases fit TRBD2. This CDR3 is built from 17 residues. Germline V gene lookup returns CDR1 SGHTA and CDR2 FQGNSA. The CDR3 spells CDSSLDPGTRPAHEKFF. CDR3 sequence (DNA): TGTGACAGCAGCTTAGATCCCGGGACTAGGCCTGCCCATGAGAAGTTCTTC.

V is TRBV16 and J is TRBJ1-2; D unclear. This CDR3 region has 14 residues. Deletions cut 0 bases from V and 5 bases from J, with 10 bases between. Germline V gene data show CDR1 as KGHSY and CDR2 as FQNENV. CDR3 loop: CASSQSSGGYGYTF. CDR3 sequence (DNA): TGTGCCAGCAGCCAATCGTCAGGAGGTTATGGCTACACCTTC. Drawing the rest from reference TRBV16 and TRBJ1-2, the complete variable domain is GEEVAQTPKHLVRGEGQKAKLYCAPIKGHSYVFWYQQVLKNEFKFLISFQNENVFDETGMPKERFSAKCLPNSPCSLEIQATKLEDSAVYFCASSQSSGGYGYTFGSGTRLTVV.